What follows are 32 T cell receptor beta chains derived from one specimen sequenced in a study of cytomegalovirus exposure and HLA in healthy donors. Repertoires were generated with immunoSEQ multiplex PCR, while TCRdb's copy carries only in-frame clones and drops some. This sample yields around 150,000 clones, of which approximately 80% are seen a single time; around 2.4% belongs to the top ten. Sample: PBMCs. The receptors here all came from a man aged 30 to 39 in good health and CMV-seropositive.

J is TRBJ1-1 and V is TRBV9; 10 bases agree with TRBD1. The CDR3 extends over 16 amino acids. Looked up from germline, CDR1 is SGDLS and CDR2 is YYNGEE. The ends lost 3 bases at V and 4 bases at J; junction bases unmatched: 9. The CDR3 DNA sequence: TGTGCCAGCAGCGCTTACGGGACAGGGGTGGGCACTGAAGCTTTCTTT. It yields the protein CASSAYGTGVGTEAFF.

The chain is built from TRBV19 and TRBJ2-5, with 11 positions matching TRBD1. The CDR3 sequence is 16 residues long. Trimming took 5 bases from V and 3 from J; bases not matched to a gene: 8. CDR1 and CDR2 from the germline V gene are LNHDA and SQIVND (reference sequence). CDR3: CASSLRTGGTEETQYF. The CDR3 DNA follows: TGTGCCAGTAGTCTACGGACAGGGGGCACGGAAGAGACCCAGTACTTC.

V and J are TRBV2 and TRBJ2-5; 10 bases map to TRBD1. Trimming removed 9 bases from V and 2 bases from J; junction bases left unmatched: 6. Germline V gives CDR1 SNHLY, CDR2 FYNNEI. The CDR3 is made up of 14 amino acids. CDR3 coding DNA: TGTGCCAGTCCGGGACAGGGGTTACAAGAGACCCAGTACTTC. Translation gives CASPGQGLQETQYF.

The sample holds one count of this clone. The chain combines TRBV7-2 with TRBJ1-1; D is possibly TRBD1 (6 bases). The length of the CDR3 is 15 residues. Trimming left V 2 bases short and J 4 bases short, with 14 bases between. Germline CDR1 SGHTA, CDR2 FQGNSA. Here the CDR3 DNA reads TGTGCCAGCAGCTTATCTGGGGGGGCGGGCACTGAAGCTTTCTTT. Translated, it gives CASSLSGGAGTEAFF.

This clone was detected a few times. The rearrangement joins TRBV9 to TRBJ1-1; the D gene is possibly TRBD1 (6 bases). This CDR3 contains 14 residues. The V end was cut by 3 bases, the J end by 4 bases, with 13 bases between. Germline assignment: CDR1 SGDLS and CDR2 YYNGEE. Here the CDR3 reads CASSAYRESTEAFF. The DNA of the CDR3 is TGTGCCAGCAGCGCCTACAGGGAATCCACTGAAGCTTTCTTT.

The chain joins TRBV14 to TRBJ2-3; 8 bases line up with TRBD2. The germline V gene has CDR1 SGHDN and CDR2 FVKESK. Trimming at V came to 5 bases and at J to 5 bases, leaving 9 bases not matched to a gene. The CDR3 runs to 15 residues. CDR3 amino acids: CASSWRGAWGDTQYF. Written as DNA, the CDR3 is TGTGCCAGCAGCTGGCGGGGGGCCTGGGGAGATACGCAGTATTTT.

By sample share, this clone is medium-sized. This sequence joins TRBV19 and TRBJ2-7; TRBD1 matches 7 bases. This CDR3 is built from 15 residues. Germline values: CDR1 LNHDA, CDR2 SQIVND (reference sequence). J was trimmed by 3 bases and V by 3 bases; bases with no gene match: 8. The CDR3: CASSMTPTGSYEQYF. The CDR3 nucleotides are TGTGCCAGTAGTATGACCCCGACAGGGAGCTACGAGCAGTACTTC.

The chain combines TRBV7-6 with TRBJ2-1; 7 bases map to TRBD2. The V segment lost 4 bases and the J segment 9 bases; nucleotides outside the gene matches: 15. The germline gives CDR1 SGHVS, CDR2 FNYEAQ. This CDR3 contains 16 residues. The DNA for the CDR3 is TGTGCCAGCAGCTCGCTAGCGGCATTCACGGGCGGTGAGCAGTTCTTC. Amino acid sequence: CASSSLAAFTGGEQFF.

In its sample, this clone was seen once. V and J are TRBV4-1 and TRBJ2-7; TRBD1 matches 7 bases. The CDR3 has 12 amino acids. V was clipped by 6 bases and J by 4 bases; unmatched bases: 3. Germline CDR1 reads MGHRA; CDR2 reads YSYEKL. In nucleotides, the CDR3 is TGCGCCAGCAGTGTACAGGGGTACGAGCAGTACTTC. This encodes CASSVQGYEQYF.

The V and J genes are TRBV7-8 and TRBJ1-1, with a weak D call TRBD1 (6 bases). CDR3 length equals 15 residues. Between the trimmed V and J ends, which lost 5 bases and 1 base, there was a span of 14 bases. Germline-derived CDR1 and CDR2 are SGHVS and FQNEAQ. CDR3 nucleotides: TGTGCCAGCAGCGTTAACAGGGTCGGGAACACTGAAGCTTTCTTT. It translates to CASSVNRVGNTEAFF. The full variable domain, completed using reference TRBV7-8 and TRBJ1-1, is GAGVSQSPRYKVAKRGQDVALRCDPISGHVSLFWYQQALGQGPEFLTYFQNEAQLDKSGLPSDRFFAERPEGSVSTLKIQRTQQEDSAVYLCASSVNRVGNTEAFFGQGTRLTVV.

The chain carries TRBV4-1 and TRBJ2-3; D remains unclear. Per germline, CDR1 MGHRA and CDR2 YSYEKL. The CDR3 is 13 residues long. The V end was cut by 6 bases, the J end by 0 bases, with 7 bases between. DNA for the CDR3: TGCGCCAGCAGGGGCCCCAGCACAGATACGCAGTATTTT. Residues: CASRGPSTDTQYF.

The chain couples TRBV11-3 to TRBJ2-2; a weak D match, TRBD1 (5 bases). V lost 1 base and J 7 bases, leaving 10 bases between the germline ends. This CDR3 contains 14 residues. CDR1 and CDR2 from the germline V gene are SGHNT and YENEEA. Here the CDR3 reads CASSLAGYNGELFF. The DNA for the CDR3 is TGTGCCAGCAGCTTAGCAGGGTATAACGGGGAGCTGTTTTTT.

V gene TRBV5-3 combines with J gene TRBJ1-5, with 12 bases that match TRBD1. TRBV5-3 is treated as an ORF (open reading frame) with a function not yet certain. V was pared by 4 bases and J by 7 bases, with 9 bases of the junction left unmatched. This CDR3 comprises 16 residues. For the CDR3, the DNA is TGTGCCAGAAGCCCACGGGACAGGGGGCAGGTACAGCCCCAGCATTTT. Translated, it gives CARSPRDRGQVQPQHF.

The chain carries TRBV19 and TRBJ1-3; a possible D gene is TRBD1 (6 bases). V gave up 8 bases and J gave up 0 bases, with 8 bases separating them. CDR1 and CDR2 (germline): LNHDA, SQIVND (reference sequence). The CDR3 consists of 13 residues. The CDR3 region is CASRTASGNTIYF. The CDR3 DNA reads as TGTGCCAGTCGGACAGCCTCTGGAAACACCATATATTTT.

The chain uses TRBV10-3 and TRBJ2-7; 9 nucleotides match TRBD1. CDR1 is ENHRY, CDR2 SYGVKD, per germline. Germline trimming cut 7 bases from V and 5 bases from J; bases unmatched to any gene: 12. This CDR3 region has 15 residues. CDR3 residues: CAITPGQGRLNEQYF. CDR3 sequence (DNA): TGTGCCATCACCCCTGGACAGGGGAGATTAAACGAGCAGTACTTC.

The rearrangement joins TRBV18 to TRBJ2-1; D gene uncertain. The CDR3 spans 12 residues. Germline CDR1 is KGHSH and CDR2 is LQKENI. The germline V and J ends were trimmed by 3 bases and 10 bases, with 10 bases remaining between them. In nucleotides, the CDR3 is TGTGCCAGCTCACCCCGGGTTCGGGAGCAGTTCTTC. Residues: CASSPRVREQFF.

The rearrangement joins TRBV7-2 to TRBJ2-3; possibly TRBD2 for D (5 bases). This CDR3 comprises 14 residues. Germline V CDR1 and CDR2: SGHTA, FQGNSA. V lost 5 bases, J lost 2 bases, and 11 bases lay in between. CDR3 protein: CASSRSRDTDTQYF. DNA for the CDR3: TGTGCCAGCAGCCGGTCTCGGGACACAGATACGCAGTATTTT.

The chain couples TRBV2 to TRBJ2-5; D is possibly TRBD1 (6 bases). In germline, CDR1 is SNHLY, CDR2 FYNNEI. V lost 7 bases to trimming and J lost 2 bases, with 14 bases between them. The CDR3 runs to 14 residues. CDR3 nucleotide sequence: TGTGCCAGCACAGGGGAGTCGGGTCAAGAGACCCAGTACTTC. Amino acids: CASTGESGQETQYF.

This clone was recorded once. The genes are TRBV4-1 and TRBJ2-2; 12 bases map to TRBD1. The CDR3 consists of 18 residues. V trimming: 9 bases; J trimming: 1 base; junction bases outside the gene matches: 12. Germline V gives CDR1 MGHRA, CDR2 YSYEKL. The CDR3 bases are TGCGCCAGTAGGAGGGGGACAGGGGGCGAAAGGAACACCGGGGAGCTGTTTTTT. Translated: CASRRGTGGERNTGELFF.

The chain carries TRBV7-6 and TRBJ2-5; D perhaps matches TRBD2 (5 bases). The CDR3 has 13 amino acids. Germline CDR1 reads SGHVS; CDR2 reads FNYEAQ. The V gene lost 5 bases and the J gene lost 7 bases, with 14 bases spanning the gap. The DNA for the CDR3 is TGTGCCAGCAGCCCGACGTCAGAGGGGACCCAGTACTTC. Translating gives CASSPTSEGTQYF.

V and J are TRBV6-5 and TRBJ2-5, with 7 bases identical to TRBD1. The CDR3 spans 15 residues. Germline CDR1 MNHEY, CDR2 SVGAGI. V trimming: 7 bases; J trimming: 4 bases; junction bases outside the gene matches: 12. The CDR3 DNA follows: TGTGCCAGCACAAAGGGGGCAGGGGCAAGAGAGACCCAGTACTTC. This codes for CASTKGAGARETQYF.

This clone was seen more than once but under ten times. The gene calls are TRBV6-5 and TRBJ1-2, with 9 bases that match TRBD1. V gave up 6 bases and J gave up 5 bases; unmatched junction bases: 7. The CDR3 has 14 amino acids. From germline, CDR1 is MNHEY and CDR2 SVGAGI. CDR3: CASRRQGEVYGYTF. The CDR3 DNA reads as TGTGCCAGCAGAAGACAGGGGGAGGTGTATGGCTACACCTTC.

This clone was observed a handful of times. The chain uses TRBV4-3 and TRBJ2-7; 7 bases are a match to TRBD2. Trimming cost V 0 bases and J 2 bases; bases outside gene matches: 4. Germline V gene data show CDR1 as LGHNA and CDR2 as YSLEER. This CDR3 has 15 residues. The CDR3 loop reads CASSQDGGGTYEQYF. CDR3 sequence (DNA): TGCGCCAGCAGCCAAGATGGGGGAGGGACCTACGAGCAGTACTTC.

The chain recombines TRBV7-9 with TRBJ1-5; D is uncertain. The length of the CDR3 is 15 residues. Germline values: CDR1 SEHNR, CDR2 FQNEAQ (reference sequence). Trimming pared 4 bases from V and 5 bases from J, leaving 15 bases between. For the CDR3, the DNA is TGTGCCAGCAGCTCAAATTTTCGGGAGGATCAGCCCCAGCATTTT. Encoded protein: CASSSNFREDQPQHF.

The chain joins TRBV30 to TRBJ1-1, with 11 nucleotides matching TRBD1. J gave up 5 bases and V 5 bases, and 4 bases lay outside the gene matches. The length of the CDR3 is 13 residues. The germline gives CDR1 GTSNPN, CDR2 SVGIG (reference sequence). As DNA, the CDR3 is TGTGCCTGGGCGGACAGGGGGCATACTGAAGCTTTCTTT. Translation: CAWADRGHTEAFF.

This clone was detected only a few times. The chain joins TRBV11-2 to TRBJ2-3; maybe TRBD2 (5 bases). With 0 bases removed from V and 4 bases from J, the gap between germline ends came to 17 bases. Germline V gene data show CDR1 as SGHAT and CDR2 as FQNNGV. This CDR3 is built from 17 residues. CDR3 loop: CASSLDLAVAGADTQYF. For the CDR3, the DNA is TGTGCCAGCAGCTTAGATCTGGCTGTAGCCGGGGCAGATACGCAGTATTTT. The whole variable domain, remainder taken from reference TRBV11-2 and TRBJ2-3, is EAGVAQSPRYKIIEKRQSVAFWCNPISGHATLYWYQQILGQGPKLLIQFQNNGVVDDSQLPKDRFSAERLKGVDSTLKIQPAKLEDSAVYLCASSLDLAVAGADTQYFGPGTRLTVL.

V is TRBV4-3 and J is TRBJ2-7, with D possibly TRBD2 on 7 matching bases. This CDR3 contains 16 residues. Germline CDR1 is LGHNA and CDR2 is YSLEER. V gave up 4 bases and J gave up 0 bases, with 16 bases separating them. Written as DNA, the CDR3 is TGCGCCAGCAGCCCCTCGGTGGCGGGGGCCTCCTACGAGCAGTACTTC. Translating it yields CASSPSVAGASYEQYF.

CDR3 loop: CASSGIAGGGSDTQYF. The CDR3 DNA is TGTGCCAGCAGCGGGATAGCGGGGGGGGGTTCAGATACGCAGTATTTT. The rearrangement joins TRBV9 to TRBJ2-3; 11 nucleotides align to TRBD2. This CDR3 is 16 amino acids long. The germline gives CDR1 SGDLS, CDR2 YYNGEE. J was trimmed by 4 bases and V by 3 bases; bases with no gene match: 7. Complete variable domain (other parts from reference TRBV9 and TRBJ2-3): DSGVTQTPKHLITATGQRVTLRCSPRSGDLSVYWYQQSLDQGLQFLIQYYNGEERAKGNILERFSAQQFPDLHSELNLSSLELGDSALYFCASSGIAGGGSDTQYFGPGTRLTVL.

CDR3 protein: CASSPRQGNYGYTF. CDR3 nucleotide sequence: TGTGCCAGCTCACCCCGACAGGGAAACTATGGCTACACCTTC. The chain recombines TRBV18 with TRBJ1-2; 7 bases agree with TRBD1. This CDR3 has 14 amino acids. V was clipped by 3 bases and J by 2 bases; unmatched bases: 3. Germline CDR1 reads KGHSH; CDR2 reads LQKENI.

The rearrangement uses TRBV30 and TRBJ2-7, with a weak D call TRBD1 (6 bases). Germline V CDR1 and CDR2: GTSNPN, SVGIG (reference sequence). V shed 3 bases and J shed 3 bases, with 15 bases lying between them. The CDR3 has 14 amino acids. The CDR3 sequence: CAWRKLGAFYEQYF. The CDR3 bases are TGTGCCTGGAGGAAACTGGGGGCCTTCTACGAGCAGTACTTC.

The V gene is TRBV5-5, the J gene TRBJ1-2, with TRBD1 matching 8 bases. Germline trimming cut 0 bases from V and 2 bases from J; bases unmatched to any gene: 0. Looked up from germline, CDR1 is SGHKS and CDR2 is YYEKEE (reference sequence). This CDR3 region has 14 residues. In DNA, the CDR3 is TGTGCCAGCAGCTTGGGGACAGGGAACTATGGCTACACCTTC. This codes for CASSLGTGNYGYTF. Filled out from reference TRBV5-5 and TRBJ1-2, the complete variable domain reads DAGVTQSPTHLIKTRGQQVTLRCSPISGHKSVSWYQQVLGQGPQFIFQYYEKEERGRGNFPDRFSARQFPNYSSELNVNALLLGDSALYLCASSLGTGNYGYTFGSGTRLTVV.

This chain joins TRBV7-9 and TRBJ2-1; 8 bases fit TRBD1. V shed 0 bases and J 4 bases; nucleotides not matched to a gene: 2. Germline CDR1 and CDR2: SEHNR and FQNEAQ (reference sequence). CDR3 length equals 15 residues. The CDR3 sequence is CASSLAGQGYNEQFF. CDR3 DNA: TGTGCCAGCAGCTTAGCTGGACAGGGTTACAATGAGCAGTTCTTC.